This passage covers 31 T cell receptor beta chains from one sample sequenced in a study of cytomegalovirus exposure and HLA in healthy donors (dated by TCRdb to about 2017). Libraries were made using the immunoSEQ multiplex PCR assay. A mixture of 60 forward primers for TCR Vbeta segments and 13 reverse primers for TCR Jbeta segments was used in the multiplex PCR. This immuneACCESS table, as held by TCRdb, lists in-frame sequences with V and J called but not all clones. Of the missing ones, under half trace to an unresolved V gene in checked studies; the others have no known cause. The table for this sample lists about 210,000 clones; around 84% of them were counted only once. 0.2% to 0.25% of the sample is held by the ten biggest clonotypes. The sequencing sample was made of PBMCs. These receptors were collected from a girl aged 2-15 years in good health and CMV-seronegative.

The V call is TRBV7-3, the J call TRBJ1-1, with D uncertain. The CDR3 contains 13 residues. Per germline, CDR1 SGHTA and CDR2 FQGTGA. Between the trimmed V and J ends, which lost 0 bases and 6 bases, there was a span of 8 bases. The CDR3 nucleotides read TGTGCCAGCAGCTTAACGGGAGGGTCTGAAGCTTTCTTT. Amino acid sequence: CASSLTGGSEAFF.

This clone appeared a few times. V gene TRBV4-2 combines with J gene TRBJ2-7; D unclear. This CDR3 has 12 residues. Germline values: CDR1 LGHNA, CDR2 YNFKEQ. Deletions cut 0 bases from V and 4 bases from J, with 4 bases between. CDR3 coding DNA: TGTGCCAGCAGCCAAGATCTGTACGAGCAGTACTTC. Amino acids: CASSQDLYEQYF.

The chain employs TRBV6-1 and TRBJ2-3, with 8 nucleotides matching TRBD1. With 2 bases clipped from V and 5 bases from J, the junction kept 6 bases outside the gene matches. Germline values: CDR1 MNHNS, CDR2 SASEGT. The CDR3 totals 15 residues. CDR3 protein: CASSEIGQGRDTQYF. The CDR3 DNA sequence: TGTGCCAGCAGTGAAATCGGACAGGGAAGAGATACGCAGTATTTT.

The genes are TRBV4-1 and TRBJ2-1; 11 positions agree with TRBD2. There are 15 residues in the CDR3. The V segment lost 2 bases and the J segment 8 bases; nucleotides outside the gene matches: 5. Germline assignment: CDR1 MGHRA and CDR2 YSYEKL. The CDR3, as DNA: TGCGCCAGCAGCCAAAGACTAGCGGGGAAGGATGAGCAGTTCTTC. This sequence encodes CASSQRLAGKDEQFF.

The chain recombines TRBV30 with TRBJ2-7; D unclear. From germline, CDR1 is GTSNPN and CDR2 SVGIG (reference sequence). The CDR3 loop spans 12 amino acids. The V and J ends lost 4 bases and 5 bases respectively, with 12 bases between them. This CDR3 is CAWKIRYNEQYF. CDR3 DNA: TGTGCCTGGAAGATCCGGTATAACGAGCAGTACTTC.

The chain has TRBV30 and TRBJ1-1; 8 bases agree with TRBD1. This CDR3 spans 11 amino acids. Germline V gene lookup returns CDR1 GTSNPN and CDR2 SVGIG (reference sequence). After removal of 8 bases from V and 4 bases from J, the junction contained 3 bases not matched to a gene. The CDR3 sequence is CAGQGGTEAFF. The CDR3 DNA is TGTGCCGGACAGGGTGGCACTGAAGCTTTCTTT.

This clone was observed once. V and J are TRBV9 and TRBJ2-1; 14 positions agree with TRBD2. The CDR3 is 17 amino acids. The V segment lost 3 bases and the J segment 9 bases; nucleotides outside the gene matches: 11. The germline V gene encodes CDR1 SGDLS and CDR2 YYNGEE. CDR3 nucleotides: TGTGCCAGCAGCGCCCGACCGGGACTAGCGGGAGTTGGTGAGCAGTTCTTC. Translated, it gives CASSARPGLAGVGEQFF.

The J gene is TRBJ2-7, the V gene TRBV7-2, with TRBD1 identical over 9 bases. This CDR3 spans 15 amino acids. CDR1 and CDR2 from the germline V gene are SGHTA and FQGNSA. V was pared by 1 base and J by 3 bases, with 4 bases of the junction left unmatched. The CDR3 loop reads CASSLDPGQGYEQYF. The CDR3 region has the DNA TGTGCCAGCAGCTTAGATCCGGGACAGGGCTACGAGCAGTACTTC.

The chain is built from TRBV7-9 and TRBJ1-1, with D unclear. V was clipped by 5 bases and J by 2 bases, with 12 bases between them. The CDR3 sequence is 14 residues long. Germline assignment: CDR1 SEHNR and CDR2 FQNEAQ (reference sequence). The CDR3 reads CASSRRGENTEAFF. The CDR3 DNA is TGTGCCAGCAGCCGCCGGGGAGAAAACACTGAAGCTTTCTTT. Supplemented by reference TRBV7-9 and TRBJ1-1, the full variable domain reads DTGVSQNPRHKITKRGQNVTFRCDPISEHNRLYWYRQTLGQGPEFLTYFQNEAQLEKSRLLSDRFSAERPKGSFSTLEIQRTEQGDSAMYLCASSRRGENTEAFFGQGTRLTVV.

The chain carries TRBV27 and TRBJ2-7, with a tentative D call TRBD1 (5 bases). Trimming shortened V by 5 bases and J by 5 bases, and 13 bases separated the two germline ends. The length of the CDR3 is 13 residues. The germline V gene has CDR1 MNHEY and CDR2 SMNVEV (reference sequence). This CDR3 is CASSPQGSDEQYF. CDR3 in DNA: TGTGCCAGCAGTCCCCAGGGCAGCGACGAGCAGTACTTC.

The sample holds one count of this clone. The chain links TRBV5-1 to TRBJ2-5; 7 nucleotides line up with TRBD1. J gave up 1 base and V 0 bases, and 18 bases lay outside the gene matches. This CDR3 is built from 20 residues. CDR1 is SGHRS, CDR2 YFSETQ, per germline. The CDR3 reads CASSLDGWTGLISFQETQYF. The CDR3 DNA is TGCGCCAGCAGCTTGGACGGTTGGACAGGCCTAATAAGCTTCCAAGAGACCCAGTACTTC.

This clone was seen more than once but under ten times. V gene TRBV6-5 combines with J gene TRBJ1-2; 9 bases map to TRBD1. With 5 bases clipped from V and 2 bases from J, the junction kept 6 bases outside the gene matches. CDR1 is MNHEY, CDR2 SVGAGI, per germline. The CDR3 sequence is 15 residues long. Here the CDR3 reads CASSGRDRANYGYTF. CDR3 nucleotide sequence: TGTGCCAGCAGTGGCCGGGACAGGGCGAACTATGGCTACACCTTC.

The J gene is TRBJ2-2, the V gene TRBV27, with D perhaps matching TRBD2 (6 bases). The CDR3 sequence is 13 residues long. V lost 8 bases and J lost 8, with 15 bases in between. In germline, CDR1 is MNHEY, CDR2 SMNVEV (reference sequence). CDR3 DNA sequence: TGTGCCAGCTGCTCCCGGGGGTCGGGGGAGCTGTTTTTT. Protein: CASCSRGSGELFF.

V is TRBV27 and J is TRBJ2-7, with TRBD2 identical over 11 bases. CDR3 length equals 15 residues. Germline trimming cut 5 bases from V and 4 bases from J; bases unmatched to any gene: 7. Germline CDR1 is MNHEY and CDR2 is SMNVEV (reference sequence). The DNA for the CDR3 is TGTGCCAGCAGTGCCCCGGGACTAGCGGCTTACGAGCAGTACTTC. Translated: CASSAPGLAAYEQYF.

CDR3 loop: CASSFTGVYGYTF. The CDR3 nucleotides are TGTGCCAGCAGCTTTACAGGGGTCTATGGCTACACCTTC. The chain has TRBV6-5 and TRBJ1-2, with 7 bases fitting TRBD1. Trimming removed 6 bases from V and 4 bases from J; junction bases left unmatched: 5. The germline gives CDR1 MNHEY, CDR2 SVGAGI. This CDR3 has 13 amino acids.

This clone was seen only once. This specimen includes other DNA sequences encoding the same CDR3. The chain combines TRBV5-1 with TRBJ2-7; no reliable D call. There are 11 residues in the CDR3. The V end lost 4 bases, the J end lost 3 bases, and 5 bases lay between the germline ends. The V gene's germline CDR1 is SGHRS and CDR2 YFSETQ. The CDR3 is CASSQNYEQYF. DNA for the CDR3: TGCGCCAGCAGCCAAAACTACGAGCAGTACTTC.

CDR3 amino acids: CASSLALAGMNSPLHF. CDR3 nucleotides: TGTGCCAGCAGCTTAGCGCTGGCAGGGATGAATTCACCCCTCCACTTT. V is TRBV7-6 and J is TRBJ1-6, with D tentatively TRBD1 (5 bases). The V and J ends lost 0 bases and 7 bases respectively, with 13 bases between them. Germline lookup yields CDR1 SGHVS and CDR2 FNYEAQ. CDR3 length: 16 amino acids. Based on the CDR3 plus reference TRBV7-6 and TRBJ1-6, the full variable domain is GAGVSQSPRYKVTKRGQDVALRCDPISGHVSLYWYRQALGQGPEFLTYFNYEAQQDKSGLPNDRFSAERPEGSISTLTIQRTEQRDSAMYRCASSLALAGMNSPLHFGNGTRLTVT.

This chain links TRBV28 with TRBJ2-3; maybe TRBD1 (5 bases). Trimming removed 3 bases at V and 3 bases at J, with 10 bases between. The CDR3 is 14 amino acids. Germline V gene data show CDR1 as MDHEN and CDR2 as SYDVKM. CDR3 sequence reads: CASSFRDRTDTQYF. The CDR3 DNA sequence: TGTGCCAGCAGTTTTAGAGACAGAACAGATACGCAGTATTTT.

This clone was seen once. The CDR3 nucleotides are TGTGCCAGCAGCTTAAATCAGGTGGGAGATACGCAGTATTTT. Amino acid sequence: CASSLNQVGDTQYF. This chain connects TRBV7-3 to TRBJ2-3; D is unresolved. The CDR3 spans 14 residues. Germline-derived CDR1 and CDR2 are SGHTA and FQGTGA. V was trimmed by 1 base and J by 5 bases, leaving 10 bases between them.

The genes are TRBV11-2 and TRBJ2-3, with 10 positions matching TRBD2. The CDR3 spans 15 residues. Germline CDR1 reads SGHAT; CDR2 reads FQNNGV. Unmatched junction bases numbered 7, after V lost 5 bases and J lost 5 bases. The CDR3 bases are TGTGCCAGCAGCCTTCCGGGACTAGCGATAGATACGCAGTATTTT. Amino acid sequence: CASSLPGLAIDTQYF.

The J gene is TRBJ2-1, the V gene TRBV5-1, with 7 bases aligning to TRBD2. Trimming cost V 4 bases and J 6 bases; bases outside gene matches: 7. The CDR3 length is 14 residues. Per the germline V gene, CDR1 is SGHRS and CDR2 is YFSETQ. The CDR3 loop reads CASSPLAERNEQFF. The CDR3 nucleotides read TGCGCCAGCAGCCCTCTAGCGGAGCGCAATGAGCAGTTCTTC.

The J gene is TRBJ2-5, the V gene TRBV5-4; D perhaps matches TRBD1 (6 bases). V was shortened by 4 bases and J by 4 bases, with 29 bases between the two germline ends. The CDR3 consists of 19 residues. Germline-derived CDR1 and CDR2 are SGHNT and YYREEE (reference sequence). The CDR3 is CASSPTAFKQGAMGETQYF. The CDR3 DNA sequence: TGTGCCAGCAGCCCAACCGCCTTTAAACAGGGAGCCATGGGAGAGACCCAGTACTTC.

CDR3 nucleotide sequence: TGTGCCTGGAGTACTCCCGAGACCCAGTACTTC. Protein product: CAWSTPETQYF. The J gene is TRBJ2-5, the V gene TRBV30, with no clear D. This CDR3 spans 11 amino acids. Per the germline V gene, CDR1 is GTSNPN and CDR2 is SVGIG (reference sequence). Trimming took 2 bases from V and 5 from J, leaving 6 bases between them.

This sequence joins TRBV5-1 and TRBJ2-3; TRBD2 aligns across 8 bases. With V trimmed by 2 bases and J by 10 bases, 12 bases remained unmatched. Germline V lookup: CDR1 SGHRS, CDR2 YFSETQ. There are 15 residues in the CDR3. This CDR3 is CASSLGSSGSLAQYF. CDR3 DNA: TGCGCCAGCAGCTTAGGCTCTAGCGGGTCCTTGGCGCAGTATTTT.

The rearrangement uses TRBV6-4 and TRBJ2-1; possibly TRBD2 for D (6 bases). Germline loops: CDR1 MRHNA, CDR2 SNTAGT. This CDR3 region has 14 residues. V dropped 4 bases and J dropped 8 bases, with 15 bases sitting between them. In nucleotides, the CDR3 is TGTGCCAGCAGTGCGTCGGGAGTAGTCCATGAGCAGTTCTTC. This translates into CASSASGVVHEQFF.

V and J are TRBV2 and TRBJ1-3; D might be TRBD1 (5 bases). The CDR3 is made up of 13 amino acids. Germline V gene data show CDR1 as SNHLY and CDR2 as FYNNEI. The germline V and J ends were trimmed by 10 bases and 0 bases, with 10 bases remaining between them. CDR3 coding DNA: TGTGCCACCCGACAGAGCTCTGGAAACACCATATATTTT. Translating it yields CATRQSSGNTIYF. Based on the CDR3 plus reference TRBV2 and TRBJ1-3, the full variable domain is EPEVTQTPSHQVTQMGQEVILRCVPISNHLYFYWYRQILGQKVEFLVSFYNNEISEKSEIFDDQFSVERPDGSNFTLKIRSTKLEDSAMYFCATRQSSGNTIYFGEGSWLTVV.

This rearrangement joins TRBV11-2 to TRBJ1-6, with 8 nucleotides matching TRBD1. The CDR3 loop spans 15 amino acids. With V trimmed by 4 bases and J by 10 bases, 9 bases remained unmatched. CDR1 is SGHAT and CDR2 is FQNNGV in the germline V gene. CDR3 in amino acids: CASSSLVRGQSPLHF. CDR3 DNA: TGTGCCAGCAGCTCCCTCGTCAGGGGGCAATCACCCCTCCACTTT.

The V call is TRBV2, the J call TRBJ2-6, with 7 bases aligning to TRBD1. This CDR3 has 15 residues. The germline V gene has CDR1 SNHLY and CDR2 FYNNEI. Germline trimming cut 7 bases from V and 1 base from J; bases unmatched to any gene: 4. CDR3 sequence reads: CASKIRGSGANVLTF. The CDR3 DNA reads TGTGCCAGCAAAATCAGGGGGTCTGGGGCCAACGTCCTGACTTTC.

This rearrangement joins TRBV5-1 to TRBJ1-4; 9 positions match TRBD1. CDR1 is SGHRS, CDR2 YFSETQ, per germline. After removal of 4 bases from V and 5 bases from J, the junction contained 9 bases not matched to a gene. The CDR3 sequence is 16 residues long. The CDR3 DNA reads TGCGCCAGCAGCAGGGGACAGGGAGGATTCAATGAAAAACTGTTTTTT. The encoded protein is CASSRGQGGFNEKLFF.

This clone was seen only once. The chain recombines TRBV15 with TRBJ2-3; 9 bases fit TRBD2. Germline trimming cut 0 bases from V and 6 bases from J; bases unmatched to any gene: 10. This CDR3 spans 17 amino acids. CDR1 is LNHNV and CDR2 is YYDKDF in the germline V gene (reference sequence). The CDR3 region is CATSRDVGGGGADTQYF. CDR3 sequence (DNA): TGTGCCACCAGCAGAGATGTAGGAGGCGGGGGGGCGGATACGCAGTATTTT.

CDR3 DNA: TGTGCCAGCAGCCCCCAGGGGGCCATGAACACTGAAGCTTTCTTT. It is translated as CASSPQGAMNTEAFF. This rearrangement joins TRBV6-1 to TRBJ1-1, with 8 bases aligning to TRBD1. The trim removed 6 bases at V and 0 bases at J, leaving 6 bases unmatched. The CDR3 covers 15 residues. CDR1 and CDR2 from the germline V gene are MNHNS and SASEGT.